This T cell receptor beta chain emerged from a study of cytomegalovirus exposure and HLA in healthy donors. Study results and caveats: Sequencing likely produced, as an artifact, a cluster of highly shared sequence variants. Later on, analysis showed that most CMV-associated TCR beta chains appeared to be HLA-restricted. Investigators reported 150 to 200 TCR beta chains as tied to cytomegalovirus.

Turning to this clone: The target antigen is unknown.

60 Vbeta and 13 Jbeta primers were used in PCR. Generated by immunoSEQ multiplex PCR, the TCRdb table keeps only in-frame clones and is missing some. The sample has fewer than 130,000 clones; over 65% are singletons. The CDR3 consists of 13 residues. The germline CDR1 and CDR2 sequences are SNHLY and FYNNEI. Trimming took 6 bases from V and 8 from J; bases not matched to a gene: 9. The rearrangement links TRBV2 to TRBJ1-2; 7 bases are a match to TRBD1. The TCR originated in a woman younger than 45 in good health and CMV-seronegative. Sequencing was performed on PBMCs. In nucleotides, the CDR3 is TGTGCCAGCAGCCCCGACAGGGAAGGGGGCTACACCTTC. It translates to CASSPDREGGYTF.